This TCR beta chain was retrieved from a study of shared clonotypes between healthy human individuals. The data were produced by immunoSEQ multiplex PCR, yet TCRdb's version contains in-frame clones alone and is incomplete. The table lists about 2.3 million clones, approximately 95% of them singletons. Between the trimmed V and J ends, which lost 3 bases and 8 bases, there was a span of 11 bases. Germline CDR1 MDHEN, CDR2 SYDVKM. The CDR3 sequence is 13 residues long. The sample comprised naive CD4+ T cells from PBMCs. Subset given: CD45RA+ positively selected. The J gene is TRBJ2-1, the V gene TRBV28; D call uncertain. The sequence was obtained from a man between 18 and 35 years old in good health. Some clones in this sample may be carry-over from other donors' samples. The CDR3 loop reads CASSLGPVYEQFF. The CDR3 DNA is TGTGCCAGCAGTTTGGGCCCGGTGTATGAGCAGTTCTTC.